This passage covers 21 T cell receptor beta chains from one sample sequenced in a study of CD8 T cells in Susac syndrome. RNA amounts of about 0.45 to 1 ug underwent reverse transcription with random hexamers. TCRdb processed the immunoSEQ multiplex PCR reads anew with MiXCR; each CDR3 protein has one entry. The sample lists around 200,000 distinct CDR3 sequences, over 85% seen once, with around 0.1% in the top ten. What was sequenced was CD4+ T cells from PBMCs. Receptors originate from a human donor in good health.

CDR3 sequence reads: CSVATGGGGELFF. In DNA, the CDR3 is TGCAGCGTTGCGACAGGGGGAGGCGGGGAGCTGTTTTTT. The genes are TRBV29-1 and TRBJ2-2; 9 nucleotides align to TRBD1. In germline, CDR1 is SQVTM, CDR2 ANQGSEA. There are 13 residues in the CDR3. V gave up 4 bases and J gave up 7 bases; unmatched junction bases: 4.

The chain recombines TRBV5-4 with TRBJ2-3, with 12 bases matching TRBD2. Per the germline V gene, CDR1 is SGHNT and CDR2 is YYREEE (reference sequence). This CDR3 is built from 15 residues. V lost 4 bases and J lost 3; bases outside the gene matches: 3. The CDR3, as DNA: TGTGCCAGCAGCCGGACTAGCGGGATGACAGATACGCAGTATTTT. It translates to CASSRTSGMTDTQYF.

The CDR3 here is CASSQGRGQYF. DNA of the CDR3: TGTGCCAGCAGTCAGGGACGCGGGCAGTACTTC. This chain connects TRBV27 to TRBJ2-7, with D perhaps TRBD1 or TRBD2 (5 bases each). The germline gives CDR1 MNHEY, CDR2 SMNVEV (reference sequence). The CDR3 is 11 amino acids. V shed 5 bases and J shed 9 bases, with 11 bases lying between them.

V gene TRBV2 combines with J gene TRBJ2-5, with D possibly TRBD2 on 6 matching bases. This CDR3 spans 13 amino acids. V shed 8 bases and J shed 1 base, with 11 bases lying between them. Germline lookup yields CDR1 SNHLY and CDR2 FYNNEI. The CDR3 nucleotides read TGTGCCAGCCTACGGGGGTTCCAAGAGACCCAGTACTTC. Its translation is CASLRGFQETQYF.

V usage is TRBV1 and J usage is TRBJ2-7; the table calls TRBD2, which could not be checked here. TRBV1 is listed as a pseudogene. The CDR3 spans 11 residues. In DNA form, the CDR3 reads TGCACCAGCAGACTGGAGGACGAGCAGTACTTC. This translates into CTSRLEDEQYF.

The chain uses TRBV7-9 and TRBJ1-1, with 8 bases matching TRBD1. The V and J ends lost 6 bases and 8 bases, in that order; junction bases with no gene match: 5. CDR1 and CDR2 from the germline V gene are SEHNR and FQNEAQ (reference sequence). The CDR3 spans 12 residues. CDR3 in amino acids: CASSQTGGEAFF. Here the CDR3 DNA reads TGTGCCAGCAGTCAAACAGGGGGAGAAGCTTTCTTT.

The chain links TRBV5-1 to TRBJ2-7; D is perhaps TRBD2 (5 bases). Germline-derived CDR1 and CDR2 are SGHRS and YFSETQ. V was shortened by 0 bases and J by 5 bases, with 9 bases between the two germline ends. The CDR3 length is 13 residues. The DNA of the CDR3 is TGCGCCAGCAGCTTGGAAGTCGGGGACGAGCAGTACGTC. It encodes CASSLEVGDEQYV.

The chain recombines TRBV27 with TRBJ1-6; D gene uncertain. The CDR3 length is 15 residues. Germline V gene lookup returns CDR1 MNHEY and CDR2 SMNVEV (reference sequence). Trimming stripped 6 bases from V and 2 bases from J, with 11 bases between. CDR3 in DNA: TGTGCCAGCAGCGACCCGCCGCCCTATAATTCACCCCTCCACTTT. Its translation is CASSDPPPYNSPLHF.

The chain uses TRBV4-3 and TRBJ2-2; 9 bases line up with TRBD2. The V and J ends lost 2 bases and 3 bases, in that order; junction bases with no gene match: 10. Germline CDR1 and CDR2: LGHNA and YSLEER. The CDR3 covers 18 residues. The CDR3 here is CASSQLRGGGADTGELFF. CDR3 nucleotides: TGCGCCAGCAGCCAATTGCGAGGCGGGGGGGCTGACACCGGGGAGCTGTTTTTT.

V and J are TRBV4-1 and TRBJ2-5; 8 bases line up with TRBD2. Germline V lookup: CDR1 MGHRA, CDR2 YSYEKL. Germline trimming cut 0 bases from V and 1 base from J; bases unmatched to any gene: 13. This CDR3 comprises 19 residues. Here the CDR3 reads CASSQDRGGGGTFQETQYF. CDR3 nucleotide sequence: TGCGCCAGCAGCCAAGATCGAGGCGGCGGGGGGACCTTCCAAGAGACCCAGTACTTC.

V and J are TRBV25-1 and TRBJ1-2; D is uncertain. Germline CDR1 MGHDK, CDR2 SYGVNS. The V gene lost 2 bases and the J gene lost 5 bases, with 6 bases spanning the gap. CDR3 length: 12 amino acids. Here the CDR3 reads CASSETGYGYTF. For the CDR3, the DNA is TGTGCCAGCAGTGAAACGGGGTATGGCTACACCTTC.

The V and J genes are TRBV3-1 and TRBJ2-7; 12 bases match TRBD2. This CDR3 spans 15 amino acids. The J segment lost 4 bases and the V segment lost 0 bases, leaving 1 base of the junction unmatched. Germline V gives CDR1 LGHDT, CDR2 YNNKEL (reference sequence). The CDR3 loop reads CASSQEGTSGYEQYF. The CDR3 DNA sequence: TGTGCCAGCAGCCAAGAAGGGACTAGCGGGTACGAGCAGTACTTC.

The chain recombines TRBV3-1 with TRBJ2-3; TRBD2 might be the D (5 bases). From germline, CDR1 is LGHDT and CDR2 YNNKEL (reference sequence). The CDR3 has 13 residues. V lost 7 bases and J lost 2, with 10 bases in between. The CDR3 bases are TGTGCCAGCAAGGACTCCCACACAGATACGCAGTATTTT. Encoded protein: CASKDSHTDTQYF.

This clonotype was detected only once. The chain employs TRBV16 and TRBJ2-4, with D perhaps matching TRBD2 (6 bases). Trimming cost V 4 bases and J 6 bases, with 7 bases left between them. This CDR3 has 12 amino acids. Germline assignment: CDR1 KGHSY and CDR2 FQNENV. The CDR3 region has the DNA TGTGCCAGCAGCCCCGGGGGAAACATTCAGTACTTC. Its translation: CASSPGGNIQYF.

This clonotype was seen a few times. V usage is TRBV28 and J usage is TRBJ2-3, with D perhaps TRBD2 (6 bases). V was shortened by 3 bases and J by 6 bases, with 13 bases between the two germline ends. The germline gives CDR1 MDHEN, CDR2 SYDVKM. CDR3 size: 14 residues. The CDR3 loop reads CASSLGGAPDTQYF. CDR3 sequence (DNA): TGTGCCAGCAGTTTGGGCGGGGCCCCCGATACGCAGTATTTT.

V usage is TRBV4-1 and J usage is TRBJ2-1, with D perhaps being TRBD1 or TRBD2 (5 bases each). Trimming removed 4 bases at V and 2 bases at J, with 12 bases between. The V gene's germline CDR1 is MGHRA and CDR2 YSYEKL. The CDR3 is 15 amino acids. In nucleotides, the CDR3 is TGCGCCAGCAGCCGGGGACCCCTGGCCTACAATGAGCAGTTCTTC. It specifies CASSRGPLAYNEQFF.

The sample holds one count of this clonotype. The chain combines TRBV28 with TRBJ1-1, with TRBD1 matching 7 bases. Germline CDR1 and CDR2: MDHEN and SYDVKM. The CDR3 runs 14 residues. The ends lost 6 bases at V and 1 base at J; junction bases unmatched: 5. The CDR3 region is CASRYRGGNTEAFF. As DNA, the CDR3 is TGTGCCAGCAGGTACAGGGGAGGGAACACTGAAGCTTTCTTT.

This chain joins TRBV7-8 and TRBJ2-3; 13 bases are shared with TRBD2. V lost 5 bases to trimming and J lost 4 bases; unmatched junction nucleotides: 6. The CDR3 runs 16 residues. Germline lookup yields CDR1 SGHVS and CDR2 FQNEAQ. The CDR3 sequence is CASSRRTSGSPDTQYF. CDR3 DNA sequence: TGTGCCAGCAGCCGCCGGACTAGCGGGAGCCCAGATACGCAGTATTTT.

This clonotype was picked up one time. V usage is TRBV5-1 and J usage is TRBJ2-1, with 15 bases fitting TRBD2. The CDR3 consists of 16 residues. The ends lost 0 bases at V and 8 bases at J; junction bases unmatched: 3. Germline V gene sequence: CDR1 SGHRS, CDR2 YFSETQ. CDR3 nucleotide sequence: TGCGCCAGCAGCTTGGGGACTAGCGGGGGGGCCGATGAGCAGTTCTTC. Translated: CASSLGTSGGADEQFF.

The chain uses TRBV20-1 and TRBJ1-1; D ambiguous. CDR1 is DFQATT and CDR2 is SNEGSKA in the germline V gene (reference sequence). The CDR3 consists of 8 residues. Deletions cut 6 bases from V and 10 bases from J, with 6 bases between. CDR3 sequence: CSAPRAFF. Here the CDR3 DNA reads TGCAGTGCCCCACGAGCTTTCTTT.

V and J are TRBV29-1 and TRBJ2-2, with D possibly TRBD1 on 5 matching bases. Between the trimmed V and J ends, which lost 7 bases and 2 bases, there was a span of 17 bases. The CDR3 is 15 amino acids. The germline gives CDR1 SQVTM, CDR2 ANQGSEA. DNA for the CDR3: TGCAGCGCCCAGCAGGGTAGAGTAAACACCGGGGAGCTGTTTTTT. Translating it yields CSAQQGRVNTGELFF.